Presented here are 25 T cell receptor beta chains from one specimen sequenced in a study of shared clonotypes between healthy human individuals. Using immunoSEQ multiplex PCR, the repertoire was profiled, and TCRdb retains in-frame clones only, with some absent. The data show 2 million to 3 million clones, roughly 93% seen once. Material for sequencing was naive CD4+ T cells from PBMCs. Stated subset: CD45RA+ positively selected. These receptors were collected from a man between 18 and 35 years old in good health. Some clones in this sample may be carry-over from other donors' samples.

The chain employs TRBV11-2 and TRBJ1-5, with 8 bases lining up with TRBD1. Losses at the gene ends were 1 base for V and 3 bases for J; bases not matched to a gene: 5. CDR3 length: 16 amino acids. From germline, CDR1 is SGHAT and CDR2 FQNNGV. CDR3 coding DNA: TGTGCCAGCAGCTTAGGGACGACAGGGGACAATCAGCCCCAGCATTTT. Encoded protein: CASSLGTTGDNQPQHF.

The CDR3 nucleotides read TGTGCCAGCAGCCGGGGGGGCAGGGGGCGCAGAGAGACCCAGTACTTC. Translated, it gives CASSRGGRGRRETQYF. J is TRBJ2-5 and V is TRBV11-2; D may be TRBD1 or TRBD2 (8 bases each). CDR3 length: 16 amino acids. Germline V gives CDR1 SGHAT, CDR2 FQNNGV. Trimming took 5 bases from V and 4 from J, leaving 20 bases between them. The full variable domain, with the rest looked up from reference TRBV11-2 and TRBJ2-5, is EAGVAQSPRYKIIEKRQSVAFWCNPISGHATLYWYQQILGQGPKLLIQFQNNGVVDDSQLPKDRFSAERLKGVDSTLKIQPAKLEDSAVYLCASSRGGRGRRETQYFGPGTRLLVL.

The table lists this clone with a count of one. At the DNA level, this CDR3 is encoded by other sequences in the same sample as well. The rearrangement joins TRBV25-1 to TRBJ1-2; maybe TRBD1 (6 bases). Germline values: CDR1 MGHDK, CDR2 SYGVNS. The CDR3 consists of 14 residues. Between the trimmed V and J ends, which lost 3 bases and 2 bases, there was a span of 10 bases. The CDR3 DNA follows: TGTGCCAGCAGTGAGACAGGAGGCAACTATGGCTACACCTTC. It codes for CASSETGGNYGYTF.

V usage is TRBV20-1 and J usage is TRBJ1-2; maybe TRBD1 (6 bases). The CDR3 is made up of 11 amino acids. Germline lookup yields CDR1 DFQATT and CDR2 SNEGSKA (reference sequence). The V gene lost 3 bases and the J gene lost 12 bases, with 14 bases spanning the gap. The CDR3 region has the DNA TGCAGTGCTAGCCGGGGGCAGCGGGACACCTTC. It encodes CSASRGQRDTF.

This chain uses TRBV10-3 with TRBJ1-5; D gene unclear. CDR3 length: 14 residues. V lost 8 bases, J lost 1 base, and 12 bases lay in between. The germline CDR1 and CDR2 sequences are ENHRY and SYGVKD. The chain's CDR3 is CAISSSESNQPQHF. CDR3 in DNA: TGTGCCATCTCGTCGTCAGAGAGCAATCAGCCCCAGCATTTT.

This chain joins TRBV25-1 and TRBJ2-3; tentatively, D is TRBD1 (6 bases). Germline-derived CDR1 and CDR2 are MGHDK and SYGVNS. The V end was cut by 4 bases, the J end by 6 bases, with 14 bases between. CDR3 length: 14 residues. The CDR3 bases are TGTGCCAGCAGTGTACAGGGTTCTATGGATACGCAGTATTTT. Translation gives CASSVQGSMDTQYF.

The chain combines TRBV9 with TRBJ2-3; 10 bases line up with TRBD2. This CDR3 is built from 12 residues. V shed 3 bases, J shed 11 bases, and the junction held 3 bases outside the gene matches. Per germline, CDR1 SGDLS and CDR2 YYNGEE. Here the CDR3 DNA reads TGTGCCAGCAGCGACTTAGCGGGAGGGCAGTATTTT. It is translated as CASSDLAGGQYF.

The chain has TRBV5-4 and TRBJ2-4; D gene unclear. This CDR3 comprises 15 residues. Trimming removed 6 bases from V and 3 bases from J, with 16 bases in between. Germline CDR1 and CDR2: SGHNT and YYREEE (reference sequence). This CDR3 is CASTPGPQGKNIQYF. CDR3 sequence (DNA): TGTGCCAGCACACCTGGGCCCCAAGGCAAAAACATTCAGTACTTC.

The chain has TRBV11-3 and TRBJ2-1; TRBD2 matches at 11 bases. The CDR3 runs 16 residues. Germline V gives CDR1 SGHNT, CDR2 YENEEA. The ends lost 2 bases at V and 6 bases at J; junction bases unmatched: 6. The CDR3 sequence: CASSLNSGRAVNEQFF. Written as DNA, the CDR3 is TGTGCCAGCAGCTTAAATAGCGGGAGGGCCGTCAATGAGCAGTTCTTC.

Comment on this clone: Relative to the germline gene, one junction end is altered; a read error may explain this. V is TRBV5-4 and J is TRBJ2-7, with D perhaps matching TRBD1 or TRBD2 (6 bases each). Germline CDR1 reads SGHNT; CDR2 reads YYREEE (reference sequence). The CDR3 has 16 residues. The CDR3 nucleotides are TGTGCCAGCAGCTTGGGTAGTGGGGGGCCCTCCCACGAGCAGTACTTC. It is translated as CASSLGSGGPSHEQYF. Full variable domain (missing parts from reference TRBV5-4 and TRBJ2-7): ETGVTQSPTHLIKTRGQQVTLRCSSQSGHNTVSWYQQALGQGPQFIFQYYREEENGRGNFPPRFSGLQFPNYSSELNVNALELDDSALYLCASSLGSGGPSHEQYFGPGTRLTVT.

The V gene is TRBV29-1, the J gene TRBJ2-3, with 7 nucleotides matching TRBD2. Per germline, CDR1 SQVTM and CDR2 ANQGSEA. V shed 7 bases and J 0 bases; nucleotides not matched to a gene: 22. The CDR3 loop spans 19 amino acids. CDR3 coding DNA: TGCAGCGCCGTACGGGGGGAGGGCCTTTTGGGATTGAGCACAGATACGCAGTATTTT. Its protein is CSAVRGEGLLGLSTDTQYF.

The V gene is TRBV15, the J gene TRBJ2-7; D is unresolved. Trimming removed 2 bases at V and 3 bases at J, with 17 bases between. CDR1 and CDR2 from the germline V gene are LNHNV and YYDKDF (reference sequence). The CDR3 length is 16 residues. The chain's CDR3 is CATSRSGQRPYYEQYF. Here the CDR3 DNA reads TGTGCCACCAGCAGATCTGGTCAAAGACCCTACTACGAGCAGTACTTC.

Details on this clone: The same CDR3 arises from other DNA sequences in this sample as well. V gene TRBV18 combines with J gene TRBJ2-3; D is unclear. The CDR3 loop spans 11 amino acids. The V and J ends lost 3 bases and 5 bases respectively, with 3 bases between them. The V gene's germline CDR1 is KGHSH and CDR2 LQKENI. Here the CDR3 DNA reads TGTGCCAGCTCACCCTTAGATACGCAGTATTTT. Protein product: CASSPLDTQYF.

The chain carries TRBV29-1 and TRBJ1-2, with 7 bases matching TRBD1. CDR1 is SQVTM, CDR2 ANQGSEA, per germline. This CDR3 is built from 13 residues. J gave up 4 bases and V 7 bases, and 9 bases lay outside the gene matches. CDR3 residues: CSALTGPAYGYTF. The CDR3 DNA reads TGCAGCGCCCTGACAGGGCCGGCCTATGGCTACACCTTC.

The J gene is TRBJ2-1, the V gene TRBV7-2, with 7 bases identical to TRBD2. CDR1 is SGHTA, CDR2 FQGNSA, per germline. J gave up 5 bases and V 4 bases, and 8 bases lay outside the gene matches. There are 15 residues in the CDR3. CDR3 in DNA: TGTGCCAGCAGCTCTGGTAGCGGGTTCGACAATGAGCAGTTCTTC. This translates into CASSSGSGFDNEQFF.

With respect to this clone: Other DNA sequences within the sample encode an identical CDR3. The rearrangement links TRBV7-9 to TRBJ2-7; no firm D call. Per the germline V gene, CDR1 is SEHNR and CDR2 is FQNEAQ (reference sequence). V was trimmed by 3 bases and J by 5 bases, leaving 11 bases between them. The CDR3 sequence is 13 residues long. CDR3 nucleotides: TGTGCCAGCAGCTTGTCATTACCGGACGAGCAGTACTTC. Translating gives CASSLSLPDEQYF.

The genes are TRBV5-4 and TRBJ2-7; TRBD2 is a possible D gene (5 bases). V lost 4 bases, J lost 2 bases, and 19 bases lay in between. Germline-derived CDR1 and CDR2 are SGHNT and YYREEE (reference sequence). The CDR3 totals 16 residues. The CDR3 region is CASSAWRATLTYEQYF. CDR3 in DNA: TGTGCCAGCAGCGCCTGGCGGGCTACTCTAACCTACGAGCAGTACTTC.

The chain couples TRBV2 to TRBJ1-1; TRBD1 matches 9 bases. There are 15 residues in the CDR3. Germline trimming cut 7 bases from V and 1 base from J; bases unmatched to any gene: 7. CDR1 SNHLY and CDR2 FYNNEI come from the germline V gene. The CDR3 DNA is TGTGCCAGCAACAACAGGGGGCTCCGGAACACTGAAGCTTTCTTT. It specifies CASNNRGLRNTEAFF.

This clone was picked up a small number of times. The gene calls are TRBV19 and TRBJ1-5; D unresolved. The CDR3 totals 14 residues. The germline gives CDR1 LNHDA, CDR2 SQIVND (reference sequence). V lost 5 bases and J 4 bases, leaving 12 bases between the germline ends. The CDR3 coding sequence is TGTGCCAGTAGTGCGGGCGCCCCAAATCAGCCCCAGCATTTT. Amino acid sequence: CASSAGAPNQPQHF. Using reference TRBV19 and TRBJ1-5 for the parts outside the CDR3, the full variable domain is DGGITQSPKYLFRKEGQNVTLSCEQNLNHDAMYWYRQDPGQGLRLIYYSQIVNDFQKGDIAEGYSVSREKKESFPLTVTSAQKNPTAFYLCASSAGAPNQPQHFGDGTRLSIL.

The V and J genes are TRBV28 and TRBJ1-1, with D hard to call. CDR3 size: 13 residues. V was pared by 7 bases and J by 1 base, with 10 bases between. In germline, CDR1 is MDHEN, CDR2 SYDVKM. CDR3 residues: CASNGWANTEAFF. CDR3 DNA: TGTGCCAGCAACGGGTGGGCGAACACTGAAGCTTTCTTT.

A word on this clone: This sample includes further DNA sequences coding for the same CDR3. J is TRBJ2-5 and V is TRBV7-8; possible D gene TRBD2, 5 bases. The germline V gene encodes CDR1 SGHVS and CDR2 FQNEAQ. The V and J ends lost 1 base and 2 bases respectively, with 8 bases between them. This CDR3 region has 14 residues. CDR3 in DNA: TGTGCCAGCAGCTTAGGCGGCGGGCAAGAGACCCAGTACTTC. Its translation: CASSLGGGQETQYF. Supplemented by reference TRBV7-8 and TRBJ2-5, the full variable domain reads GAGVSQSPRYKVAKRGQDVALRCDPISGHVSLFWYQQALGQGPEFLTYFQNEAQLDKSGLPSDRFFAERPEGSVSTLKIQRTQQEDSAVYLCASSLGGGQETQYFGPGTRLLVL.

V and J are TRBV9 and TRBJ1-2; D remains unclear. CDR1 and CDR2 (germline): SGDLS, YYNGEE. The CDR3 covers 16 residues. Trimming shortened V by 4 bases and J by 5 bases, and 21 bases separated the two germline ends. DNA for the CDR3: TGTGCCAGCAGCCCCTTATTGCAGGCCCCCAATTATGGCTACACCTTC. This gives the protein CASSPLLQAPNYGYTF.

This sequence joins TRBV6-6 and TRBJ1-5, with D possibly being TRBD1 (6 bases). Germline V lookup: CDR1 MNHNY, CDR2 SVGAGI (reference sequence). V lost 6 bases, J lost 6 bases, and 21 bases lay in between. The CDR3 is 16 amino acids. DNA of the CDR3: TGTGCCAGCAGGCCGGCAACTGAACAGGGCGCTCAGCCCCAGCATTTT. It codes for CASRPATEQGAQPQHF.

This clone was seen just once. The V and J genes are TRBV28 and TRBJ2-7; TRBD2 matches 7 bases. Per germline, CDR1 MDHEN and CDR2 SYDVKM. There are 15 residues in the CDR3. The ends lost 5 bases at V and 6 bases at J; junction bases unmatched: 13. This CDR3 reads CASSIGTTRRGEQYF. CDR3 nucleotides: TGTGCCAGCAGTATCGGGACTACCCGGAGAGGCGAGCAGTACTTC. The variable domain in full, with the rest retrieved from reference TRBV28 and TRBJ2-7, is DVKVTQSSRYLVKRTGEKVFLECVQDMDHENMFWYRQDPGLGLRLIYFSYDVKMKEKGDIPEGYSVSREKKERFSLILESASTNQTSMYLCASSIGTTRRGEQYFGPGTRLTVT.

The genes are TRBV4-1 and TRBJ1-6; D uncertain. The CDR3 runs to 15 residues. V was shortened by 4 bases and J by 7 bases, with 14 bases between the two germline ends. CDR1 MGHRA and CDR2 YSYEKL come from the germline V gene. The CDR3 region has the DNA TGCGCCAGCAGCCCCGTCCGGTTGGGCAATTCACCCCTCCACTTT. This gives the protein CASSPVRLGNSPLHF.